This TCR beta chain is drawn from a study of blood T cell repertoires in COVID-19. Study-level information: Sites in the United States, Italy and Spain provided acute and convalescent COVID-19 samples. PBMCs, B-cell-depleted T cells, or T cells provided the cDNA or gDNA that made up the material.

Germline CDR1 reads MNHEY; CDR2 reads SVGAGI. Trimming removed 0 bases from V and 1 base from J, with 6 bases in between. CDR3 length: 14 residues. Authors' processing steps: Researchers report that nucleated cell counts were estimated from reference gene primer amplification. Assay used: immunoSEQ multiplex PCR; TCRdb lists only in-frame clones, some missing. V, J and clone size are taken as reported in that table, and D and trimming were inferred from the DNA itself. Among fewer than 300,000 clones, 70% to 90% were seen once, and the ten largest hold 9.4%. This clonotype originated in a man aged 18 to 35 with active or convalescent COVID-19. J is TRBJ2-5 and V is TRBV6-5; D is possibly TRBD1 (5 bases). Sequenced material: peripheral blood. DNA for the CDR3: TGTGCCAGCAGTTACTCGGGGCCCCAAGAGACCCAGTACTTC. It yields the protein CASSYSGPQETQYF.